The rows below give T cell receptor beta chains drawn from one sample of a study of OX40 agonist ivuxolimab in advanced cancers. Sequenced by immunoSEQ multiplex PCR; TCRdb stores in-frame clones only, minus some. The table lists around 47,000 clones, less than 85% of them singletons, with roughly 4.1% in the top ten. This material consisted of CD4+ or CD8+ T cells sorted from blood, taken in a trial of the OX40 agonist ivuxolimab. These receptors were collected from an adult with an advanced solid tumor such as melanoma, head and neck, liver or kidney cancer. The CDR3 runs from the conserved cysteine through the conserved F or W. Each record gives: J gene, V gene, D gene, clone size, CDR3 protein, CDR3 DNA. D genes are given only for firm matches. Size values are once, few and many counts, or a class for expanded clones, and some rows have none.

j_gene: TRBJ2-7
v_gene: TRBV10-3
d_gene: TRBD1
abundance: NA
CDR3aa: CAISTPPGQPSSYEQYF
CDR3nt: TGTGCCATCAGTACCCCTCCGGGACAGCCAAGCTCCTACGAGCAGTACTTC

j_gene: TRBJ1-4
v_gene: TRBV28
d_gene: NA
abundance: NA
CDR3aa: CASSRRGATNEKLFF
CDR3nt: TGTGCCAGCAGCAGAAGGGGTGCAACTAATGAAAAACTGTTTTTT

j_gene: TRBJ1-4
v_gene: TRBV7-9
d_gene: NA
abundance: NA
CDR3aa: CASSSIGGANEKLFF
CDR3nt: TGTGCCAGCAGCTCAATCGGGGGGGCTAATGAAAAACTGTTTTTT

j_gene: TRBJ1-2
v_gene: TRBV30
d_gene: TRBD1
abundance: NA
CDR3aa: CAWSAGQGGNYGYTF
CDR3nt: TGTGCCTGGAGTGCCGGACAGGGGGGTAACTATGGCTACACCTTC

j_gene: TRBJ1-1
v_gene: TRBV27
d_gene: NA
abundance: NA
CDR3aa: CASGRSRSYTEAFF
CDR3nt: TGTGCCAGCGGTCGATCCAGGTCGTACACTGAAGCTTTCTTT

j_gene: TRBJ1-5
v_gene: TRBV19
d_gene: NA
abundance: once
CDR3aa: CASSKTVGFGDNQPQHF
CDR3nt: TGTGCCAGTAGTAAAACCGTGGGGTTCGGGGACAATCAGCCCCAGCATTTT

j_gene: TRBJ1-1
v_gene: TRBV5-4
d_gene: NA
abundance: NA
CDR3aa: CASSQPGRIEAFF
CDR3nt: TGTGCCAGCAGCCAGCCTGGCCGAATTGAAGCTTTCTTT

j_gene: TRBJ1-1
v_gene: TRBV18
d_gene: NA
abundance: NA
CDR3aa: CASSLLEGGNTEAFF
CDR3nt: TGTGCCAGCTCTTTGTTGGAGGGCGGGAACACTGAAGCTTTCTTT

j_gene: TRBJ2-7
v_gene: TRBV7-9
d_gene: TRBD1
abundance: NA
CDR3aa: CASSLRTGATYEQYF
CDR3nt: TGTGCCAGCAGCTTGCGGACAGGGGCCACCTACGAGCAGTACTTC

j_gene: TRBJ2-7
v_gene: TRBV29-1
d_gene: TRBD2
abundance: NA
CDR3aa: CSVAPIGGAISEQYF
CDR3nt: TGCAGCGTTGCCCCAATCGGGGGGGCCATATCCGAGCAGTACTTC

j_gene: TRBJ1-1
v_gene: TRBV9
d_gene: NA
abundance: NA
CDR3aa: CASSVSGTGTEAFF
CDR3nt: TGTGCCAGCAGCGTATCCGGGACGGGAACTGAAGCTTTCTTT

j_gene: TRBJ2-3
v_gene: TRBV6-5
d_gene: NA
abundance: NA
CDR3aa: CASSPGSTDTQYF
CDR3nt: TGTGCCAGCAGCCCCGGTAGTACAGATACGCAGTATTTT

j_gene: TRBJ1-3
v_gene: TRBV7-9
d_gene: NA
abundance: NA
CDR3aa: CASSTGNTIYF
CDR3nt: TGTGCCAGCAGCACAGGAAACACCATATATTTT

j_gene: TRBJ1-5
v_gene: TRBV27
d_gene: NA
abundance: NA
CDR3aa: CASSLGGAMDQPQHF
CDR3nt: TGTGCCAGCAGTTTGGGGGGGGCGATGGATCAGCCCCAGCATTTT

j_gene: TRBJ1-3
v_gene: TRBV9
d_gene: NA
abundance: NA
CDR3aa: CASSVGTGISGNTIYF
CDR3nt: TGTGCCAGCAGCGTTGGGACCGGCATCTCTGGAAACACCATATATTTT

j_gene: TRBJ2-2
v_gene: TRBV11-3
d_gene: NA
abundance: NA
CDR3aa: CASSLGGNTGELFF
CDR3nt: TGTGCCAGCAGCTTAGGGGGGAACACCGGGGAGCTGTTTTTT

j_gene: TRBJ1-2
v_gene: TRBV15
d_gene: NA
abundance: few
CDR3aa: CATSRGSGASGYTF
CDR3nt: TGTGCCACCAGCAGGGGGTCAGGGGCGAGTGGCTACACCTTC

j_gene: TRBJ2-7
v_gene: TRBV2
d_gene: NA
abundance: NA
CDR3aa: CASSEAPGGRSEQYF
CDR3nt: TGTGCCAGCAGTGAGGCCCCCGGGGGCAGGTCCGAGCAGTACTTC

j_gene: TRBJ1-2
v_gene: TRBV5-4
d_gene: NA
abundance: NA
CDR3aa: CASSFPQGSGYTF
CDR3nt: TGTGCCAGCAGCTTTCCCCAGGGGTCTGGCTACACCTTC

j_gene: TRBJ2-1
v_gene: TRBV15
d_gene: NA
abundance: few
CDR3aa: CATSRDIPQGPVYNEQFF
CDR3nt: TGTGCCACCAGCAGAGATATTCCCCAAGGACCAGTCTACAATGAGCAGTTCTTC

j_gene: TRBJ1-2
v_gene: TRBV5-4
d_gene: NA
abundance: NA
CDR3aa: CASSLDVWGGYTF
CDR3nt: TGTGCCAGCAGCTTGGACGTTTGGGGTGGCTACACCTTC

j_gene: TRBJ1-5
v_gene: TRBV27
d_gene: TRBD1
abundance: NA
CDR3aa: CASSFEDRGPQPQHF
CDR3nt: TGTGCCAGCAGTTTCGAGGACAGGGGCCCTCAGCCCCAGCATTTT

j_gene: TRBJ2-5
v_gene: TRBV30
d_gene: NA
abundance: NA
CDR3aa: CAWSEAPSTDQYF
CDR3nt: TGTGCCTGGAGTGAAGCCCCATCAACGGACCAGTACTTC